The TCR beta chain described here comes from a study of identical twins. It was template switching that added a universal primer site, and there were unique molecular identifiers on the cDNA. TCRdb reprocessed the 5' RACE reads with MiXCR, giving one entry per CDR3 protein. The table lists 500,000 or so distinct CDR3 sequences, around 15% of them singletons. This clonotype turned up a few times. No antigen is known for it. Whole-study findings and limits: The presence of invariant MAIT and iNKT cells could partly confound analyses of zero-insertion sequences. Researchers reported weaker excess twin sharing in beta out-of-frame sequences. Clonotypes of the beta chain that were abundant in cord blood carried fewer insertions (memory repertoires showed none).

The CDR3 runs to 15 residues. Germline trimming cut 7 bases from V and 6 bases from J; bases unmatched to any gene: 6. These sequences were also reported in another study, on yellow fever vaccine responses in identical twins.

The sample taken for sequencing was CD4+ T cells sorted from blood. The sequence was collected from a woman in her late teens or twenties in good health. V is TRBV12-3 or TRBV12-4 and J is TRBJ2-1; TRBD2 matches 13 bases. Here the CDR3 DNA reads TGTGCCAGCACCCTTAGACTAGCGGGAGGCAATGAGCAGTTCTTC. Translation: CASTLRLAGGNEQFF.